This T cell receptor (beta chain) was recovered during a study of shared clonotypes between healthy human individuals. Only one count was recorded for this clone. The antigen is not known. The authors split each subset's genomic DNA evenly across several immunoSEQ plates. The method was immunoSEQ multiplex PCR; TCRdb's version includes in-frame clones alone and lacks a portion of them. The table shows 1.6 million or so clones, with about 98.5% occurring only once. Study results and limitations: Sharing across a few donors was seen in around 5.1% of naive CD4 clonotypes. What limited the represented genetic and exposure-history diversity was the small number of donors.

CDR1 is LNHDA, CDR2 SQIVND, per germline (reference sequence). Trimming removed 10 bases from V and 3 bases from J; junction bases left unmatched: 8. The CDR3 spans 13 residues. The sequence derives from a man aged 25-40 years in good health. The chain recombines TRBV19 with TRBJ1-2, with TRBD1 matching 7 bases. What was sequenced was naive CD4+ T cells sorted from blood. The subset: CD45RA+ positively selected. The chain's CDR3 is CATKWDSHYGYTF. CDR3 coding DNA: TGTGCCACGAAATGGGACAGCCACTATGGCTACACCTTC.